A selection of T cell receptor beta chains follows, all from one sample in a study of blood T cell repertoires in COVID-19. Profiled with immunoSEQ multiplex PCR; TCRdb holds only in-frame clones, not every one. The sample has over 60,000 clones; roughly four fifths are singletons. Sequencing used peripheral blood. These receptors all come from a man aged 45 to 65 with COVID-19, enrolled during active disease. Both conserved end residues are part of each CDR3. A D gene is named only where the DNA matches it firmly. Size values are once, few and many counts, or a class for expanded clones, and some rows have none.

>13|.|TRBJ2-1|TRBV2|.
TGTGCCAGCAGTGCTATAGTGCGGGGAACTGAGTTCTTC
CASSAIVRGTEFF
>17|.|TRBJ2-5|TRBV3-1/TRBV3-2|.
TGTGCCAGCAGCCAAACGAGTCGGGACTTATGGGGGGAGACCCAGTACTTC
CASSQTSRDLWGETQYF
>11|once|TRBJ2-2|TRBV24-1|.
TGTGCCACCGGGAGTTCCGGGGAGCTGTTTTTT
CATGSSGELFF
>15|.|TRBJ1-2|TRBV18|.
TGTGCCAGCTCTCCTAAAATACAGGATAATGTTGGCTACACCTTC
CASSPKIQDNVGYTF
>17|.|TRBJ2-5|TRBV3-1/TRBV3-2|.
TGTGCCAGCAGCTCCCCCCCGCAGTCCTTATCCCAAGAGACCCAGTACTTC
CASSSPPQSLSQETQYF
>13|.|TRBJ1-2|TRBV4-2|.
TGTGCCAGCACGTCCCTAGGCGACTATGGCTACACCTTC
CASTSLGDYGYTF
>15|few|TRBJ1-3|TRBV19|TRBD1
TGTGCCAGTAGCACGACAGGGGGCTCTGGAAACACCATATATTTT
CASSTTGGSGNTIYF
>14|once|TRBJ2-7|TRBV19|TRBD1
TGTGCCAGTAGTCCGGGACAGGGGGCATACGAGCAGTACTTC
CASSPGQGAYEQYF
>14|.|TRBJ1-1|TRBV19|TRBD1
TGTGCCAGTGCCTTGACAGGGCTAAACACTGAAGCTTTCTTT
CASALTGLNTEAFF
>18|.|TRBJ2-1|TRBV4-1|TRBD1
TGCGCCAGCAGCCCGGGCAGGGGGCCGCGTAGCTCCTACAATGAGCAGTTCTTC
CASSPGRGPRSSYNEQFF
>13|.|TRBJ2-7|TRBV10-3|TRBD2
TGTGCCATCGGTAGCGGGGCAGCCTACGAGCAGTACTTC
CAIGSGAAYEQYF
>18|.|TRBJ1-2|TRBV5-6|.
TGTGCCAGCAGCTATGAGGCGGGGGACCTACGGCCCCCCTATGGCTACACCTTC
CASSYEAGDLRPPYGYTF
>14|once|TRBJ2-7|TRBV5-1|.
TGCGCCAGCAGCTTGATGAGGAACCCCTACGAGCAGTACTTC
CASSLMRNPYEQYF